This TCR beta chain was profiled in a study of beta chain features in type 1 diabetes (dated by TCRdb to 2016 to 2019). For the wider study: Mean age, gender distribution, total cell number and subset yield did not differ between patients and healthy donors. A total of 85 million to 110 million sorted cells were examined across all samples, and RNA yield correlated strongly with the number of cells per subset. In the study, recently diagnosed type 1 diabetes patients and matched healthy donors were compared on the TCRB repertoires of their sorted circulating CD4+ T cell subsets. Whereas all 28 donors provided naive and central memory subsets, regulatory and stem cell-like memory subsets were isolated from just 8 patients and about 8 healthy donors.

General conclusions and limits of the study: Shorter templates might be favored by PCR, yet because patient and control samples were amplified and corrected together, any such skew would affect both groups equally. Type 1 diabetes patients showed a moderate but significant shortening of TCRB CDR3 length in all four CD4+ subsets. Patients with type 1 diabetes made fewer insertions and deleted more nucleotides at VDJ recombination sites, implying thymic rearrangement abnormalities. Naive, central memory and regulatory TCRB repertoires appeared to be more similar among patients than among healthy donors. Because small numbers of individuals were included in the HLA sub-analyses, any influence of HLA type on TCRB rearrangement was left unresolved. Because cDNA was sequenced instead of genomic DNA, activated cells with high expression could be over-represented, although the groups did not differ in activation or CD3 levels.

A single peripheral blood draw of around 120 mL on average was collected from each donor into heparinised tubes. Using a panel that included CD45RO, CCR7, CD25, CD127, CD95 and CD27, naive, central memory, regulatory and stem cell-like memory CD4+ T cells were sorted on a BD FACSAria II. Purity was above 95% for every sorted population. PBMCs were isolated right away by Lymphoprep density gradient centrifugation and were stained directly, without culture. So that batch effects would be minimized, each experiment stained and sorted samples in pairs, pairing one healthy donor with one patient. This clone was recorded a few times. Its binding antigen is unknown. No quality values exist for individual bases; no much larger clone is one base distant. The High Capacity cDNA Reverse Transcription Kit was used to reverse transcribe all of the isolated RNA, meaning that expressed TCRB transcripts were what got sequenced. Stem cell-like memory T cell samples underwent survey-depth immunoSEQ sequencing, averaging about 1 million total reads per sample. After sorted cells were lysed in RLT buffer, RNA was extracted with DNase-treated RNeasy Micro or Mini kits, with the choice depending on cell number. To prevent cross-contamination, each cell subset was processed individually, whereas patient and healthy donor samples were processed jointly. Using the immunoSEQ multiplex PCR, TCRB sequences were amplified from cDNA into 87-bp fragments spanning the CDR3 region. The amplicons were sequenced using the Illumina HiSeq platform. The paper's processing steps were these. PCR bias was computationally corrected using synthetic template baselines, reads within Hamming distance 2 were collapsed, and singletons that could not be merged were discarded. By aligning reads against IMGT, V, D and J genes, CDR3 length, and insertions or deletions at six rearrangement sites were assigned. Clonotype counts were normalized to sorted cell number within each subset before computing true diversity and Gini coefficients with the tcR R package. The overlap coefficient, calculated on TCRB nucleotide sequences, was used to quantify repertoire sharing. TCRdb limited this immuneACCESS table to in-frame rearrangements with V and J called. A share of clones is missing; checked studies link under half to unresolved V genes, and the rest is unexplained. V and J calls plus clone size are reproduced from that table; the DNA served to infer D and trimming. Counted in this sample were under 90,000 clones; about a third of them appeared once. Jointly, the top ten make up over 0.4% of the sample.

CDR1 KGHSH and CDR2 LQKENI were looked up in the germline V gene. There are 14 amino acids in the CDR3, from cysteine to phenylalanine inclusive. The retained sequence is limited to the CDR3, 42 bases, with the frame set at the first base. V and J lose 6 bases and 6 bases, and a span of 18 bases separates them. This chain joins TRBV18 to TRBJ2-7; 6 matching bases give a weak D call of TRBD2. The receptor's source is a woman under 30 in good health. Sequenced: stem cell memory CD4+ T cells from blood. The cell subset or site label here, explained by the study, means: stem cell-like memory CD4+ T cells. The CDR3 region: CASSGGLPWSEQYF. The sequence in DNA is TGTGCCAGCTCCGGGGGACTCCCGTGGTCCGAGCAGTACTTC. The variable domain in full, with residues beyond the CDR3 obtained from the reference TRBV18 and TRBJ2-7 genes, is NAGVMQNPRHLVRRRGQEARLRCSPMKGHSHVYWYRQLPEEGLKFMVYLQKENIIDESGMPKERFSAEFPKEGPSILRIQQVVRGDSAAYFCASSGGLPWSEQYFGPGTRLTVT.